One sample yielded the 12 T cell receptor delta chains listed below, sequenced in a study of Vδ1+ human thymocytes. These TCRs are of unknown antigen specificity. Points from the study as a whole: In the thymus, TRG and TRD repertoires looked highly polyclonal with Gaussian CDR3 lengths.

The template was reverse-transcribed extracted RNA. Pooled V-gene forward primers with one constant-region reverse primer generated the CDR3 amplicons by multiplex PCR. TCRdb re-called clones from the multiplex PCR reads via CATT. The sample consists of under 85,000 delta-chain clones, about 35% of them appearing once. Sequencing was carried out using Vdelta1+ gamma-delta thymocytes from the thymus. Subset of the sample: FACS-sorted CD3+ TCRalphabeta- TCRVdelta1+ TCRVdelta2- thymocytes. These receptors were obtained from a boy in the first two years of life who had congenital heart surgery.

A note on this clone: The sample carries other DNA sequences with the same CDR3. This chain links TRDV2 with TRDJ1; 9 bases map to TRDD3. Trimming cost V 1 base and J 8 bases; bases outside gene matches: 19. The CDR3 is 18 residues long. Germline CDR1 and CDR2: GEAIGNYY and EKD. The CDR3 DNA sequence: TGTGCCTGTGACACTGAAGGGGGGATACAAAAATGGGGAAAGAAACTCATCTTT. Amino acids: CACDTEGGIQKWGKKLIF.

To note about this clone: Compared with germline, one end of the junction differs, possibly owing to a read error. V is TRDV1 and J is TRDJ1; 9 bases align to TRDD2. Germline CDR1 reads TSWWSYY; CDR2 reads QGS. This CDR3 is 27 amino acids long. CDR3 sequence (DNA): TGTGCTCTTGAGGAACTAAAACTGGCCTTCCTACGTATCCGGGGGGTACTGTCAACTCGGTACACCGATAAACTCATCTTT. As protein: CALEELKLAFLRIRGVLSTRYTDKLIF.

This clone has more than one count but fewer than ten. The chain couples TRDV1 to TRDJ1; 8 nucleotides agree with TRDD3. CDR1 and CDR2 (germline): TSWWSYY, QGS. The CDR3 covers 17 residues. After removal of 0 bases from V and 5 bases from J, the junction contained 11 bases not matched to a gene. The CDR3 loop reads CALGELERTGGIDKLIF. The CDR3 DNA reads as TGTGCTCTTGGGGAACTAGAGAGGACTGGGGGCATAGATAAACTCATCTTT.

This clone was picked up a small number of times. This sequence joins TRDV1 and TRDJ1; 8 positions match TRDD3. The CDR3 has 22 residues. In germline, CDR1 is TSWWSYY, CDR2 QGS. V lost 2 bases and J lost 0; bases outside the gene matches: 23. CDR3 amino acids: CALGELKLAGGDTRLYTDKLIF. The CDR3 DNA is TGTGCTCTTGGGGAATTAAAGTTAGCAGGTGGGGATACACGCCTGTACACCGATAAACTCATCTTT.

With respect to this clone: One end of the junction fails to match germline, which may point to a read error. The rearrangement joins TRDV1 to TRDJ1; a weak D match, TRDD2 (6 bases). The CDR3 totals 18 residues. Germline V gene lookup returns CDR1 TSWWSYY and CDR2 QGS. The CDR3 DNA sequence: TGTGCTCGTGGGGAACCTTCCCAGCGTGGGGCCCCCACCGATAAACTCATCTTT. Translation: CARGEPSQRGAPTDKLIF.

This chain connects TRDV1 to TRDJ1; D gene ambiguous. CDR3 length: 16 amino acids. V was pared by 1 base and J by 2 bases, with 14 bases between. Germline-derived CDR1 and CDR2 are TSWWSYY and QGS. The CDR3 sequence: CALGEPPQTPTDKLIF. The CDR3 DNA reads as TGTGCTCTTGGGGAACCCCCTCAAACCCCGACCGATAAACTCATCTTT.

The chain carries TRDV1 and TRDJ1, with D perhaps TRDD3 (5 bases). The germline V gene encodes CDR1 TSWWSYY and CDR2 QGS. With 3 bases removed from V and 0 bases from J, the gap between germline ends came to 20 bases. The CDR3 contains 18 residues. CDR3 protein: CALGEGYGAGRYTDKLIF. CDR3 bases: TGTGCTCTTGGGGAGGGCTACGGTGCGGGGAGGTACACCGATAAACTCATCTTT.

The V call is TRDV2, the J call TRDJ1, with D maybe TRDD3 (6 bases). Germline V lookup: CDR1 GEAIGNYY, CDR2 EKD. This CDR3 contains 15 residues. The germline V and J ends were trimmed by 0 bases and 2 bases, with 12 bases remaining between them. CDR3 in amino acids: CACDTSRGKTDKLIF. For the CDR3, the DNA is TGTGCCTGTGACACCTCACGGGGGAAGACCGATAAACTCATCTTT.

The chain links TRDV1 to TRDJ1; 9 bases fit TRDD3. Losses at the gene ends were 6 bases for V and 0 bases for J; bases not matched to a gene: 20. In germline, CDR1 is TSWWSYY, CDR2 QGS. The CDR3 loop spans 20 amino acids. The CDR3 DNA reads as TGTGCTCTTGGTCTAAGGGAGCCACCTACCGACTGGGGGAACACCGATAAACTCATCTTT. It is translated as CALGLREPPTDWGNTDKLIF.

The sample holds one count of this clone. The chain joins TRDV2 to TRDJ1; TRDD3 agrees at 10 bases. The CDR3 has 16 residues. Germline V CDR1 and CDR2: GEAIGNYY, EKD. V gave up 9 bases and J gave up 0 bases; unmatched junction bases: 12. The CDR3: CAIRTGGSEYTDKLIF. CDR3 nucleotides: TGTGCCATCCGTACTGGGGGATCCGAGTACACCGATAAACTCATCTTT.

This clone was recorded a few times. The chain has TRDV1 and TRDJ1; the match to TRDD3 covers 9 bases. Germline-derived CDR1 and CDR2 are TSWWSYY and QGS. The CDR3 spans 20 residues. J gave up 0 bases and V 4 bases, and 18 bases lay outside the gene matches. The CDR3 region is CALGAKKTGGLAAYTDKLIF. The CDR3 region has the DNA TGTGCTCTTGGGGCTAAAAAGACTGGGGGACTCGCCGCGTACACCGATAAACTCATCTTT.

This clone was seen a few times. The rearrangement joins TRDV1 to TRDJ1; 9 nucleotides align to TRDD3. There are 20 residues in the CDR3. CDR1 and CDR2 from the germline V gene are TSWWSYY and QGS. V shed 1 base and J 0 bases; nucleotides not matched to a gene: 15. The CDR3: CALGERRGVLGDPYTDKLIF. The CDR3 DNA follows: TGTGCTCTTGGGGAACGGCGGGGCGTACTGGGGGACCCTTACACCGATAAACTCATCTTT.